This entry lists 2 T cell receptor beta chains sequenced from one sample in a study of T cell responses to AZD1222 COVID-19 vaccine. Sequenced by immunoSEQ multiplex PCR; TCRdb stores in-frame clones only, minus some. The sample has over 100,000 clones; less than 90% are singletons. Sample: peripheral blood, taken on day 0 of AZD1222 vaccination. The receptor source for this set is an adult in good health.

V gene TRBV21-1 combines with J gene TRBJ2-2; the table's D call, TRBD1, has no DNA check behind it. TRBV21-1 is a pseudogene locus. The CDR3 consists of 14 residues. CDR3 region: CASSPPRGGGELFF. CDR3 in DNA: TGTGCCAGCAGCCCACCTAGGGGCGGCGGGGAGCTGTTTTTT.

This clone was picked up many times. This chain uses TRBV5-1 with TRBJ2-5; possible D gene TRBD2, 6 bases. The CDR3 is made up of 16 amino acids. Germline V CDR1 and CDR2: SGHRS, YFSETQ. V shed 4 bases and J shed 3 bases, with 19 bases lying between them. The CDR3 nucleotides read TGCGCCAGCAGCGAGGGGATTATAGCGGACGAAGAGACCCAGTACTTC. Translated: CASSEGIIADEETQYF.